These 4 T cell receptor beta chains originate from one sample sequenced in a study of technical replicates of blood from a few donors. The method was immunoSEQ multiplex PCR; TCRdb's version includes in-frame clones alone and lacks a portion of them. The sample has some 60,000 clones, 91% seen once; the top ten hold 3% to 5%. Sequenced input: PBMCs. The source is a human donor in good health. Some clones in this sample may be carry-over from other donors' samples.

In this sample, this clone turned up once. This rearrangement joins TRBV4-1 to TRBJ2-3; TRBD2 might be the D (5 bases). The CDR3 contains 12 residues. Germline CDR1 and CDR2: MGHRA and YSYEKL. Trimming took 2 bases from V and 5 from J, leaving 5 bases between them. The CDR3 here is CASSQSGDTQYF. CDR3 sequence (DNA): TGCGCCAGCAGCCAAAGCGGAGATACGCAGTATTTT.

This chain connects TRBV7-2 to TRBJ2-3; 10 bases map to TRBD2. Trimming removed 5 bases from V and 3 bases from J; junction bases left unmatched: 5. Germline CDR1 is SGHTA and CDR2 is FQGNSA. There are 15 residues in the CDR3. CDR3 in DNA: TGTGCCAGCAGCCCCCTAGCGGGAGAGACAGATACGCAGTATTTT. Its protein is CASSPLAGETDTQYF.

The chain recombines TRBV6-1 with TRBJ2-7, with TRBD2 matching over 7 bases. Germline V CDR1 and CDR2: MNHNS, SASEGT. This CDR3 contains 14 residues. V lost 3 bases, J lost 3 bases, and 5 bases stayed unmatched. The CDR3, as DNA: TGTGCCAGCAGTGAGAGCGGGGCCCTCTACGAGCAGTACTTC. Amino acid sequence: CASSESGALYEQYF.

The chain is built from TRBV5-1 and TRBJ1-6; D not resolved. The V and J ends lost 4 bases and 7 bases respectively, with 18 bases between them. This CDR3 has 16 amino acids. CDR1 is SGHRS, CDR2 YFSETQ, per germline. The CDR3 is CASSPSANSGNSPLHF. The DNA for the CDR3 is TGCGCCAGCAGCCCTAGTGCCAACAGCGGCAATTCACCCCTCCACTTT.